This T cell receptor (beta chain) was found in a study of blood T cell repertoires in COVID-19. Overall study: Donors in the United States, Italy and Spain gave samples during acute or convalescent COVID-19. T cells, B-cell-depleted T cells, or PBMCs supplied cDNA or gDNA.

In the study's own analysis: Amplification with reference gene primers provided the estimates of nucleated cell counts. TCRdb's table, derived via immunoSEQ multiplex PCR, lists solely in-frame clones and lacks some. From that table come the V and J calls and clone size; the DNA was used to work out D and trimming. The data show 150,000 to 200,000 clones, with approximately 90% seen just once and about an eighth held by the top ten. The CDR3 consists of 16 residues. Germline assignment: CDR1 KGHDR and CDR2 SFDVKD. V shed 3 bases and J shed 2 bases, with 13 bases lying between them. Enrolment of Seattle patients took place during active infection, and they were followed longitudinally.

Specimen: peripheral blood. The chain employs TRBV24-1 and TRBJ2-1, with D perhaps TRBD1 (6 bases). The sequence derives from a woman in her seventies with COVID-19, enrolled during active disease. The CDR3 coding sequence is TGTGCCACCAGTGATCCCGGACAGATTCCCTACAATGAGCAGTTCTTC. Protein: CATSDPGQIPYNEQFF.